The entry below gives a single TCR beta chain sequence along with its context. As yet, its antigen is unknown. Between the trimmed V and J ends, which lost 0 bases and 9 bases, there was a span of 18 bases. The CDR3 totals 16 residues. Germline V gene sequence: CDR1 LGHNA, CDR2 YNFKEQ. The data are from a study of OX40 agonist ivuxolimab in advanced cancers. Autoimmune disease history or systemic immunosuppression led to patients being barred. Study results and caveats: CD8+ T cells (on average) carried more expanded clones than CD4+ T cells. Partial responders treated at 0.1-3.0 mg/kg exhibited clonal expansion among the lowest measured.

Sequencing was performed with immunoSEQ multiplex PCR; in TCRdb, only in-frame clones are kept and a portion is missing. The repertoire holds about 79,000 clones, with approximately 80% as singletons. The sequenced sample was CD4+ or CD8+ T cells sorted from blood, obtained in a trial of the OX40 agonist ivuxolimab. This clonotype originated in an adult with an advanced solid tumor such as melanoma, head and neck, liver or kidney cancer. The V call is TRBV4-2, the J call TRBJ2-1, with D possibly being TRBD1 (6 bases). CDR3 protein: CASSQDGVVRGGEQFF. In DNA, the CDR3 is TGTGCCAGCAGCCAAGATGGCGTCGTCCGAGGGGGTGAGCAGTTCTTC.